These T cell receptor beta chains were read from a single sample in a study of metastatic and nonmetastatic thyroid tumors. TCRdb called clones again from the PCR reads with MiXCR. This sample has 75,000 to 95,000 clones, with roughly an eighth found just once. Sequenced material: blood. The receptors were sampled from a female donor with papillary thyroid cancer or a benign thyroid nodule (not recorded which). Some clones in this sample may be carry-over from other donors' samples. Each CDR3 is given with its conserved first and last residue. Size tells how often a clone was seen (once, few, many) or the class of an expanded clone, and some rows leave it out.

TRBJ1-1 | many | TRBV3-1 | CASSQDVRGGEAFF
TRBJ2-1 | many | TRBV7-6 | CASSQGRGAHVDNEQFF
TRBJ2-7 | few | TRBV6-2/TRBV6-3 | CASSLGGNGDEQYF
TRBJ2-2 | many | TRBV11-3 | CASSSQGANGELFF
TRBJ2-7 | many | TRBV7-3 | CASSFSARRETSGRRYEQYF
TRBJ2-1 | many | TRBV14 | CASSQDTAWEQFF
TRBJ2-7 | many | TRBV28 | CASSLAGGRYEQYF
TRBJ2-1 | many | TRBV20-1 | CSASHRTSGIRGEQFF
TRBJ2-7 | many | TRBV28 | CASSPRLAEDEQYF
TRBJ2-1 | many | TRBV5-8 | CASSLEGQGSNEQFF
TRBJ1-2 | many | TRBV27 | CASSLSVAGSNYGYTF
TRBJ2-7 | many | TRBV20-1 | CSARNWTRLVEQYF
TRBJ1-5 | many | TRBV2 | CASRLGQSNQPQHF
TRBJ2-7 | many | TRBV28 | CASSLQGGFSYEQYF
TRBJ2-2 | NA | TRBV7-3 | CASSLAGTSGTRELFF